A single sample gave rise to the 9 T cell receptor beta chains below, sequenced in a study of blood T cell repertoires in COVID-19. The method was immunoSEQ multiplex PCR; TCRdb's version includes in-frame clones alone and lacks a portion of them. The sample lists approximately 200,000 clones; 80% were seen once. The specimen was peripheral blood. Receptors originate from a human donor in a cohort sampled during active COVID-19.

The chain combines TRBV27 with TRBJ2-3; a possible D gene is TRBD2 (7 bases). The CDR3 length is 14 residues. Germline V gene lookup returns CDR1 MNHEY and CDR2 SMNVEV (reference sequence). The V gene lost 8 bases and the J gene lost 7 bases, with 19 bases spanning the gap. The CDR3 loop is CASGTAGAENTQYF. CDR3 nucleotides: TGTGCCAGCGGGACTGCGGGGGCCGAAAATACGCAGTATTTT.

The V gene is TRBV19, the J gene TRBJ2-2; D unresolved. Germline CDR1 reads LNHDA; CDR2 reads SQIVND (reference sequence). V lost 2 bases and J lost 7, with 14 bases in between. The CDR3 sequence is 15 residues long. CDR3 in DNA: TGTGCCAGTAGTATAATGAGTGTATCCGTCGGGGAGCTGTTTTTT. Translated, it gives CASSIMSVSVGELFF.

V gene TRBV5-4 combines with J gene TRBJ2-1, with a weak D call TRBD2 (5 bases). Trimming shortened V by 1 base and J by 0 bases, and 5 bases separated the two germline ends. The CDR3 totals 14 residues. CDR1 and CDR2 from the germline V gene are SGHNT and YYREEE (reference sequence). The CDR3 here is CASSLTSSYNEQFF. The CDR3 bases are TGTGCCAGCAGCTTGACTAGCTCCTACAATGAGCAGTTCTTC.

The rearrangement joins TRBV19 to TRBJ2-3, with 7 bases lining up with TRBD2. CDR1 is LNHDA, CDR2 SQIVND, per germline (reference sequence). V trimming: 5 bases; J trimming: 2 bases; junction bases outside the gene matches: 16. The CDR3 has 18 residues. Here the CDR3 reads CASSPNRGLAGITDTQYF. The CDR3 DNA follows: TGTGCCAGTAGTCCCAACCGGGGGTTAGCGGGCATCACAGATACGCAGTATTTT.

This chain uses TRBV6-1 with TRBJ2-7, with TRBD2 matching 7 bases. This CDR3 has 14 amino acids. After removal of 0 bases from V and 5 bases from J, the junction contained 4 bases not matched to a gene. CDR1 MNHNS and CDR2 SASEGT come from the germline V gene. In DNA form, the CDR3 reads TGTGCCAGCAGTGAAGCGGGAGGGCGCGACGAGCAGTACTTC. Amino acid sequence: CASSEAGGRDEQYF.

The rearrangement joins TRBV20-1 to TRBJ1-1; D is undetermined. Per germline, CDR1 DFQATT and CDR2 SNEGSKA (reference sequence). CDR3 length: 11 amino acids. V shed 8 bases and J shed 10 bases, with 17 bases lying between them. As DNA, the CDR3 is TGCAGTCCTGTCGAGGCTATGAGAGCTTTCTTT. Its protein product is CSPVEAMRAFF.

The chain employs TRBV25-1 and TRBJ1-2; no definite D call. Trimming took off 2 bases at V and 4 bases at J, with 8 bases between the two ends. The CDR3 extends over 13 amino acids. Germline V lookup: CDR1 MGHDK, CDR2 SYGVNS. The CDR3 spells CASSEVASYGYTF. In DNA, the CDR3 is TGTGCCAGCAGTGAAGTAGCTAGCTATGGCTACACCTTC.

The gene calls are TRBV19 and TRBJ2-1, with 12 bases aligning to TRBD2. CDR1 and CDR2 from the germline V gene are LNHDA and SQIVND (reference sequence). The CDR3 consists of 15 residues. With V trimmed by 5 bases and J by 3 bases, 2 bases remained unmatched. The CDR3 spells CASSLLAGGYNEQFF. The CDR3 DNA follows: TGTGCCAGTAGTTTACTAGCGGGAGGCTACAATGAGCAGTTCTTC.

The rearrangement links TRBV7-9 to TRBJ1-2, with D unresolved. The CDR3 length is 13 residues. Germline CDR1 reads SEHNR; CDR2 reads FQNEAQ (reference sequence). Deletions cut 5 bases from V and 2 bases from J, with 9 bases between. The chain's CDR3 is CASSPQANYGYTF. The CDR3 bases are TGTGCCAGCAGCCCCCAAGCCAACTATGGCTACACCTTC.